A selection of T cell receptor beta chains follows, all from one sample in a study of blood T cell repertoires in COVID-19. Measured with immunoSEQ multiplex PCR; TCRdb has only the in-frame clones, and not every one. The sample lists 70,000 to 90,000 clones; approximately 86% were seen once. Source material: peripheral blood. These receptor sequences come from an elderly man with active or convalescent COVID-19. The conserved cysteine and the conserved F or W are not part of the CDR3 here. D genes are given only for firm matches.

TRBV19 TRBD2 ASRSTVQWLAGGYEQF
TRBV11-2 TRBD1 ASSRTGGPTEAF
TRBV2 TRBD1 ASSLDRGKGTEAF
TRBV7-9 TRBD2 ASSLAFAGDIQY
TRBV12-3/TRBV12-4 NA ASSFEANEQF
TRBV11-3 TRBD1 ASSFNPGQRYPGYT
TRBV18 TRBD2 ASSQREGNYNEQF
TRBV24-1 NA ATSALDSAYGYT
TRBV7-2 NA ASSPPPDQETQY
TRBV6-5 TRBD1 ASRRTGGNYGYT
TRBV19 NA ASSPRRGGGYT
TRBV5-1 TRBD2 ASSQLAGDTGELF
TRBV2 NA ATSYGGAGNEQF
TRBV19 TRBD1 ASSMGQGGNEQF
TRBV7-8 NA ASSGGVPYNEQF
TRBV7-2 NA ASSLGGQSNEKLF
TRBV6-6 TRBD1 ASSWGYGTGADTQY
TRBV3-1/TRBV3-2 NA ASSQVGRNTEAF
TRBV6-4 TRBD2 ASSPRRGRAEQF
TRBV19 TRBD1 ASSKTGATNTEAF
TRBV7-6 TRBD2 ASSLAGLAGGHNEQF
TRBV5-1 NA ASSLAGRGMNTEAF
TRBV19 TRBD1 ASTPRDRVGAPLH
TRBV7-2 NA ASSLSPGGEPQH
TRBV19 NA ASSIHWTEAF
TRBV18 TRBD1 ASSSEPGGTGELF
TRBV6-5 NA ASKLGRANSPLH
TRBV5-4 NA ASSLFANSPLH
TRBV10-3 NA AISDPDGIYGYT
TRBV5-1 TRBD1 ASSRDRAGTEAF
TRBV5-4 NA ASSYRKDPAGTGELF
TRBV19 NA ASSNRNNQPQH
TRBV5-4 NA ASSLITGMGEAF
TRBV11-2 TRBD2 ASSPSGGSYNEQF
TRBV24-1 NA ATSGGLAGELF
TRBV5-1 NA ASSFPGVDTEAF
TRBV5-1 TRBD2 ASSPGGGGRTDTQY
TRBV15 NA ATSRVLATNEKLF
TRBV7-9 NA ASSSLSSYNSPLH
TRBV7-9 NA ASSSGGAVQPQH
TRBV6-5 NA ASSPDSRNTGELF
TRBV19 TRBD2 ASTRGGTGELF
TRBV30 NA AWRTADTQY